A single sample is the source of the 23 T cell receptor beta chains below, sequenced in a study of blood T cell repertoires in COVID-19. Libraries were prepared by immunoSEQ multiplex PCR; TCRdb keeps only in-frame clonotypes and omits some of them. The sample lists 150,000 to 200,000 clones; over 75% were seen once. The source material was PBMCs or T cells enriched from blood (not recorded which). The source is a man over 45 who had recovered from COVID-19.

The rearrangement uses TRBV12-1 and TRBJ2-7; the table calls TRBD1, which could not be checked here. TRBV12-1 is assigned pseudogene status. The CDR3 totals 19 residues. CDR3 amino acids: CANPLSPNQTGADTYEQYF. Here the CDR3 DNA reads TGTGCCAACCCACTTAGTCCGAACCAGACAGGGGCGGACACTTACGAGCAGTACTTC.

The chain is built from TRBV11-2 and TRBJ2-5; the D gene is possibly TRBD1 (5 bases). V was shortened by 5 bases and J by 1 base, with 11 bases between the two germline ends. The CDR3 consists of 14 residues. Germline lookup yields CDR1 SGHAT and CDR2 FQNNGV. The CDR3 protein is CASSVQGTQETQYF. CDR3 in DNA: TGTGCCAGCAGCGTCCAGGGCACCCAAGAGACCCAGTACTTC.

This clone has more than one count but fewer than ten. This rearrangement joins TRBV4-1 to TRBJ2-7, with D possibly being TRBD2 (6 bases). Germline V gene data show CDR1 as MGHRA and CDR2 as YSYEKL. V lost 4 bases and J 6 bases, leaving 16 bases between the germline ends. The CDR3 consists of 14 residues. The CDR3 DNA is TGCGCCAGCAGCCCCCTGGGCGGGGACGGCGAGCAGTACTTC. This codes for CASSPLGGDGEQYF.

The rearrangement links TRBV20-1 to TRBJ1-2; 7 nucleotides agree with TRBD1. The V segment lost 5 bases and the J segment 6 bases; nucleotides outside the gene matches: 3. The CDR3 covers 11 residues. Germline CDR1 reads DFQATT; CDR2 reads SNEGSKA (reference sequence). This CDR3 reads CSAPGGHGYTF. CDR3 nucleotides: TGCAGTGCTCCAGGGGGGCATGGCTACACCTTC.

This clone was seen a handful of times. J is TRBJ2-7 and V is TRBV2, with TRBD2 matching 7 bases. This CDR3 comprises 14 residues. Germline V gene data show CDR1 as SNHLY and CDR2 as FYNNEI. Germline trimming cut 2 bases from V and 5 bases from J; bases unmatched to any gene: 6. Here the CDR3 reads CASSEREGTDEQYF. DNA for the CDR3: TGTGCCAGCAGTGAAAGGGAGGGCACCGACGAGCAGTACTTC.

V gene TRBV5-5 combines with J gene TRBJ2-1; weak D call: TRBD1 (6 bases). The length of the CDR3 is 12 residues. Germline V gene data show CDR1 as SGHKS and CDR2 as YYEKEE (reference sequence). Trimming stripped 4 bases from V and 8 bases from J, with 10 bases between. CDR3 loop: CASSLGGDEQFF. In nucleotides, the CDR3 is TGTGCCAGCAGCCTAGGGGGAGATGAGCAGTTCTTC.

V gene TRBV5-1 combines with J gene TRBJ2-4; TRBD2 matches at 12 bases. The CDR3 runs 17 residues. Germline V CDR1 and CDR2: SGHRS, YFSETQ. The J segment lost 5 bases and the V segment lost 0 bases, leaving 6 bases of the junction unmatched. CDR3 DNA sequence: TGCGCCAGCAGCTTGGTTCCTAGCGGGGGGGCCCAAAACATTCAGTACTTC. It specifies CASSLVPSGGAQNIQYF.

The J gene is TRBJ2-1, the V gene TRBV2; 13 bases match TRBD2. The CDR3 is made up of 16 amino acids. The V gene's germline CDR1 is SNHLY and CDR2 FYNNEI. V trimming: 6 bases; J trimming: 5 bases; junction bases outside the gene matches: 7. The CDR3 DNA reads TGTGCCAGCAGCCACCGGACTAGCGGGAGCAACAATGAGCAGTTCTTC. This gives the protein CASSHRTSGSNNEQFF. Based on the CDR3 plus reference TRBV2 and TRBJ2-1, the full variable domain is EPEVTQTPSHQVTQMGQEVILRCVPISNHLYFYWYRQILGQKVEFLVSFYNNEISEKSEIFDDQFSVERPDGSNFTLKIRSTKLEDSAMYFCASSHRTSGSNNEQFFGPGTRLTVL.

In this sample, this clone turned up once. V is TRBV7-3 and J is TRBJ2-3; 9 nucleotides line up with TRBD1. Germline V gene sequence: CDR1 SGHTA, CDR2 FQGTGA. V was pared by 3 bases and J by 8 bases, with 12 bases of the junction left unmatched. The CDR3 totals 16 residues. The CDR3 loop is CASSFWTGVEVGTQYF. The CDR3 DNA is TGTGCCAGCAGCTTTTGGACAGGGGTTGAGGTGGGTACGCAGTATTTT.

The chain links TRBV28 to TRBJ1-6, with D hard to call. V dropped 10 bases and J dropped 5 bases, with 15 bases sitting between them. CDR3 length: 14 amino acids. Germline-derived CDR1 and CDR2 are MDHEN and SYDVKM. The CDR3 loop is CANLRGLNNSPLHF. CDR3 in DNA: TGTGCCAACCTCCGGGGTCTCAATAATTCACCCCTCCACTTT.

V and J are TRBV10-3 and TRBJ2-3; D call uncertain. The V end lost 3 bases, the J end lost 6 bases, and 10 bases lay between the germline ends. CDR1 and CDR2 from the germline V gene are ENHRY and SYGVKD. The CDR3 sequence is 13 residues long. Here the CDR3 reads CAISEGEEDTQYF. The DNA of the CDR3 is TGTGCCATCAGTGAAGGTGAGGAGGATACGCAGTATTTT.

The chain combines TRBV7-9 with TRBJ2-6; 7 bases are shared with TRBD1. The V gene end was trimmed by 5 bases and the J gene end by 2 bases; junction bases not matched to a gene: 12. CDR3 length: 18 residues. Germline V gene sequence: CDR1 SEHNR, CDR2 FQNEAQ (reference sequence). The CDR3 bases are TGTGCCAGCAGCGGGAAAAAGACAGGGTTAGCTGGGGCCAACGTCCTGACTTTC. It translates to CASSGKKTGLAGANVLTF.

The chain links TRBV6-5 to TRBJ1-3; no firm D call. Per germline, CDR1 MNHEY and CDR2 SVGAGI. With 4 bases removed from V and 0 bases from J, the gap between germline ends came to 7 bases. This CDR3 has 14 amino acids. CDR3 sequence reads: CASSSSYSGNTIYF. The CDR3 region has the DNA TGTGCCAGCAGTTCGTCTTACTCTGGAAACACCATATATTTT.

The rearrangement joins TRBV5-5 to TRBJ1-4; D gene unclear. This CDR3 region has 13 residues. In germline, CDR1 is SGHKS, CDR2 YYEKEE (reference sequence). V dropped 1 base and J dropped 5 bases, with 6 bases sitting between them. The CDR3 loop is CASSLSGNEKLFF. CDR3 nucleotides: TGTGCCAGCAGCTTGAGCGGGAATGAAAAACTGTTTTTT.

The rearrangement links TRBV4-2 to TRBJ2-2; D is perhaps TRBD2 (6 bases). V lost 0 bases and J lost 4, with 12 bases in between. From germline, CDR1 is LGHNA and CDR2 YNFKEQ. This CDR3 region has 16 residues. CDR3 DNA: TGTGCCAGCAGCCAAGATTGGTCCGGGAGCACCGGGGAGCTGTTTTTT. The encoded protein is CASSQDWSGSTGELFF.

The chain recombines TRBV10-3 with TRBJ1-3; 10 bases are a match to TRBD1. Germline V gene sequence: CDR1 ENHRY, CDR2 SYGVKD. The CDR3 is 13 amino acids. The trim removed 4 bases at V and 8 bases at J, leaving 2 bases unmatched. This CDR3 reads CAISGDRGHTIYF. DNA for the CDR3: TGTGCCATCAGTGGGGACAGGGGCCACACCATATATTTT.

This chain uses TRBV12-3 or TRBV12-4 with TRBJ1-4, with D unclear. V gave up 6 bases and J gave up 6 bases, with 11 bases separating them. The length of the CDR3 is 13 residues. The DNA for the CDR3 is TGTGCCAGCAGAGAGGGTGCGGATGAAAAACTGTTTTTT. Protein product: CASREGADEKLFF.

The gene calls are TRBV7-9 and TRBJ2-2; TRBD2 matches 8 bases. CDR3 size: 16 residues. Trimming at V came to 5 bases and at J to 3 bases, leaving 8 bases not matched to a gene. Germline CDR1 and CDR2: SEHNR and FQNEAQ (reference sequence). DNA of the CDR3: TGTGCCAGCAGCAGCCCAGCGGGGGACTACACCGGGGAGCTGTTTTTT. Its translation: CASSSPAGDYTGELFF.

This rearrangement joins TRBV27 to TRBJ2-7; weak D call: TRBD1 (5 bases). V shed 2 bases and J shed 1 base, with 6 bases lying between them. CDR1 and CDR2 from the germline V gene are MNHEY and SMNVEV (reference sequence). CDR3 length equals 13 residues. CDR3: CASSLRTSYEQYF. CDR3 nucleotides: TGTGCCAGCAGTTTACGGACATCCTACGAGCAGTACTTC.

This clone was seen only a few times. The chain employs TRBV9 and TRBJ2-3; TRBD2 agrees at 14 bases. Unmatched junction bases numbered 9, after V lost 0 bases and J lost 3 bases. The germline CDR1 and CDR2 sequences are SGDLS and YYNGEE. This CDR3 region has 19 residues. CDR3 protein: CASSVASRGTSGRTDTQYF. The CDR3 DNA is TGTGCCAGCAGCGTAGCCTCTCGTGGGACTAGCGGGAGAACAGATACGCAGTATTTT.

The genes are TRBV12-3 or TRBV12-4 and TRBJ1-5; 8 positions agree with TRBD1. The V gene end was trimmed by 6 bases and the J gene end by 7 bases; junction bases not matched to a gene: 5. The CDR3 totals 13 residues. The CDR3 loop reads CASRGQAGQPQHF. CDR3 nucleotide sequence: TGTGCCAGCAGGGGACAGGCAGGGCAGCCCCAGCATTTT.

This clone was counted once. The V call is TRBV20-1, the J call TRBJ2-1; D unresolved. CDR1 DFQATT and CDR2 SNEGSKA come from the germline V gene (reference sequence). V was clipped by 3 bases and J by 8 bases, with 8 bases between them. The CDR3 spans 11 residues. The CDR3 loop is CSASDSHEQFF. CDR3 nucleotides: TGCAGTGCTAGTGATAGCCATGAGCAGTTCTTC.

The rearrangement joins TRBV12-3 or TRBV12-4 to TRBJ2-5, with D possibly TRBD1 on 5 matching bases. V lost 5 bases and J 2 bases, leaving 9 bases between the germline ends. The CDR3 is 13 amino acids. CDR3 in amino acids: CASSGQGQETQYF. The CDR3 DNA is TGTGCCAGCAGTGGCCAGGGACAAGAGACCCAGTACTTC.